Detailed here is one TCR beta chain. The sample comes from a study of blood T cell repertoires in COVID-19. About the study: Sites in the United States, Italy and Spain provided acute and convalescent COVID-19 samples. In each case, the material was cDNA or gDNA derived from T cells, B-cell-depleted T cells, or PBMCs.

In the authors' methods: The assay estimated nucleated cells by amplifying reference gene primers. Libraries were prepared by immunoSEQ multiplex PCR; TCRdb keeps only in-frame clonotypes and omits some of them. The V and J calls and clone size come from that table; D and trimming were worked out from the DNA. There are tens of thousands of clones in the sample; under 95% occur only once, and 7% to 9% lies in the top ten. The TCR sequence derives from a human donor in a cohort sampled during active COVID-19. The sequencing input was peripheral blood.

CDR3 residues: CASSQESRTSGGNEQFF. Written as DNA, the CDR3 is TGTGCCAGCAGCCAAGAGAGCCGGACTAGCGGGGGGAATGAGCAGTTCTTC. The J gene is TRBJ2-1, the V gene TRBV3-1 (or the pseudogene TRBV3-2); TRBD2 matches 14 bases. V lost 0 bases to trimming and J lost 7 bases; unmatched junction nucleotides: 5. Per germline, CDR1 LGHDT and CDR2 YNNKEL (reference sequence). The CDR3 spans 17 residues.